A selection of T cell receptor beta chains follows, all from one sample in a study of identifying expanded T cells in peripheral blood. Produced via immunoSEQ multiplex PCR; TCRdb's table is partial and in-frame only. Here the sample spans more than 90,000 clones, 87% being singletons. The sequenced sample was blood. The receptors stem from a person between 18 and 75 years old in good health. Both conserved end residues are part of each CDR3. The D gene is left open where the match is weak. The listing skips clone size in some rows; elsewhere it reads once, few, many or a size class.

D gene	V gene	clone size	J gene	CDR3 protein	CDR3 DNA
TRBD2	TRBV11-2	NA	TRBJ2-7	CASSLVERRGGFLYEQYF	TGTGCCAGCAGCTTAGTGGAGCGGCGGGGGGGATTCCTCTACGAGCAGTACTTC
NA	TRBV29-1	few	TRBJ1-1	CSVADTEAFF	TGCAGCGTTGCCGATACTGAAGCTTTCTTT
TRBD1	TRBV7-9	NA	TRBJ1-1	CASSLGQGARAFF	TGTGCCAGCAGCTTAGGACAGGGGGCTCGGGCTTTCTTT
NA	TRBV12-5	NA	TRBJ2-5	CASGLDSPVETQYF	TGTGCTAGTGGTTTGGACTCACCCGTAGAGACCCAGTACTTC
TRBD1	TRBV2	NA	TRBJ1-2	CASSDTGTGPQTGYGYTF	TGTGCCAGCAGCGACACCGGGACAGGGCCCCAGACGGGGTATGGCTACACCTTC
NA	TRBV7-2	NA	TRBJ2-5	CASSLDRETQYF	TGTGCCAGCAGCTTAGATCGAGAGACCCAGTACTTC
NA	TRBV11-3	NA	TRBJ2-1	CASSRGSAEGISHNEQFF	TGTGCCAGCAGCCGAGGGTCGGCCGAGGGAATATCCCACAATGAGCAGTTCTTC
TRBD2	TRBV27	NA	TRBJ2-3	CASSYVAGADTQYF	TGTGCCAGCAGCTACGTAGCGGGGGCAGATACGCAGTATTTT
NA	TRBV4-1	once	TRBJ2-3	CASSLGSGEDTQYF	TGCGCCAGCAGCCTAGGTTCCGGGGAAGATACGCAGTATTTT
NA	TRBV18	NA	TRBJ2-5	CASSPQETQYF	TGTGCCAGCTCACCCCAAGAGACCCAGTACTTC
NA	TRBV28	once	TRBJ2-7	CASSPLGSPQYF	TGTGCCAGCAGTCCTCTCGGGTCTCCTCAGTACTTC
NA	TRBV7-8	NA	TRBJ2-3	CASSLSGGGTGTQYF	TGTGCCAGCAGCTTATCAGGAGGGGGGACCGGGACGCAGTATTTT
NA	TRBV4-2	NA	TRBJ1-4	CASSQEQGIGEKLFF	TGTGCCAGCAGCCAAGAACAGGGTATCGGTGAAAAACTGTTTTTT
NA	TRBV29-1	once	TRBJ2-2	CSVDGRGNTGELFF	TGCAGCGTCGACGGGCGGGGGAACACCGGGGAGCTGTTTTTT
TRBD1	TRBV6-6	once	TRBJ1-6	CASRSSGGGANF	TGTGCCAGCAGGAGCTCGGGAGGGGGCGCTAACTTT
TRBD1	TRBV7-8	NA	TRBJ1-1	CASSLGRGRTEAFF	TGTGCCAGCAGCTTAGGCAGGGGGCGGACTGAAGCTTTCTTT
NA	TRBV6-5	once	TRBJ1-3	CASGAGDLSGNTIYF	TGTGCCAGCGGTGCAGGAGACCTCTCTGGAAACACCATATATTTT
TRBD2	TRBV6-5	once	TRBJ2-7	CASSPSGTSPYEQYF	TGTGCCAGCAGTCCCTCCGGGACTAGTCCCTACGAGCAGTACTTC
NA	TRBV6-1	once	TRBJ1-2	CASSAGLGTGYGYTF	TGTGCCAGCAGTGCGGGACTCGGGACGGGCTATGGCTACACCTTC
TRBD2	TRBV5-6	NA	TRBJ2-7	CASSLWASGYEQYF	TGTGCCAGCAGCTTGTGGGCTAGCGGATACGAGCAGTACTTC
NA	TRBV5-1	NA	TRBJ2-4	CASSSMRGGGRNIQYF	TGCGCCAGCAGCTCAATGAGAGGGGGCGGGAGGAACATTCAGTACTTC
NA	TRBV7-9	NA	TRBJ2-7	CASSPGGPHEQYF	TGTGCCAGCTCACCCGGGGGTCCCCACGAGCAGTACTTC
TRBD1	TRBV6-6	NA	TRBJ2-1	CASSYPQGVFNEQFF	TGTGCCAGCAGTTACCCCCAGGGGGTCTTCAATGAGCAGTTCTTC
TRBD1	TRBV4-3	NA	TRBJ2-5	CASSRVTGDRQETQYF	TGCGCCAGCAGCCGGGTGACAGGGGACCGTCAAGAGACCCAGTACTTC
NA	TRBV7-9	NA	TRBJ2-5	CASSLAGRETQYF	TGTGCCAGCAGCTTAGCGGGCAGGGAGACCCAGTACTTC
TRBD1	TRBV27	NA	TRBJ1-2	CATRPRDSSISYGYTF	TGTGCCACGAGGCCGCGGGACAGCTCTATCAGCTATGGCTACACCTTC
NA	TRBV19	NA	TRBJ1-2	CASSIEAGAYGYTF	TGTGCCAGTAGTATCGAGGCAGGGGCCTATGGCTACACCTTC
NA	TRBV7-2	NA	TRBJ1-2	CASSLVVQVDYGYTF	TGTGCCAGCAGCTTAGTGGTACAGGTAGACTATGGCTACACCTTC
NA	TRBV14	NA	TRBJ2-2	CASSQAIPSAGSGELFF	TGTGCCAGCAGCCAAGCGATTCCGAGTGCGGGTTCCGGGGAGCTGTTTTTT
TRBD1	TRBV28	NA	TRBJ2-4	CASSSGQGRLAKNIQYF	TGTGCCAGCAGTTCGGGACAGGGTAGGTTAGCCAAAAACATTCAGTACTTC
NA	TRBV6-5	NA	TRBJ2-4	CASSYYSLDIQYF	TGTGCCAGCAGTTACTACAGTTTGGACATTCAGTACTTC
NA	TRBV21-1	NA	TRBJ2-3	CASMRQGEGDTQYF	TGTGCCAGCATGAGACAGGGGGAGGGGGATACGCAGTATTTT
TRBD1	TRBV7-6	NA	TRBJ2-5	CASSLRGQGFGAQYF	TGTGCCAGCAGCTTAAGGGGACAGGGGTTTGGTGCCCAGTACTTC
NA	TRBV7-2	NA	TRBJ2-2	CASSLGRLGSLFF	TGTGCCAGCAGCTTAGGTCGACTAGGATCGCTGTTTTTT
NA	TRBV7-2	NA	TRBJ2-7	CASSFGVDSLEQYF	TGTGCCAGCAGCTTCGGGGTAGATAGCCTTGAGCAGTACTTC
TRBD1	TRBV19	NA	TRBJ1-2	CASSMTGNGYTF	TGTGCCAGTAGTATGACAGGGAATGGCTACACCTTC
TRBD2	TRBV7-2	NA	TRBJ2-5	CASSLGRSSGAKETQYF	TGTGCCAGCAGCTTAGGACGGAGTAGCGGGGCCAAAGAGACCCAGTACTTC
TRBD1	TRBV7-8	NA	TRBJ1-5	CASSLGFAGGTQPQHF	TGTGCCAGCAGCTTAGGGTTTGCAGGGGGGACTCAGCCCCAGCATTTT
NA	TRBV6-5	NA	TRBJ1-2	CASSFQGIGRQDYTF	TGTGCCAGCAGTTTTCAGGGGATTGGACGCCAGGACTACACCTTC
NA	TRBV6-6	NA	TRBJ2-6	CASSYSPGLGANVLTF	TGTGCCAGCAGTTACTCGCCGGGACTTGGGGCCAACGTCCTGACTTTC
NA	TRBV20-1	NA	TRBJ1-1	CSARLVTEAFF	TGCAGTGCGAGGTTGGTCACTGAAGCTTTCTTT
TRBD2	TRBV6-6	NA	TRBJ2-3	CASSPLLAGGINTQYF	TGTGCCAGCAGCCCCTTACTAGCGGGGGGCATAAATACGCAGTATTTT
NA	TRBV11-3	NA	TRBJ1-1	CASSFASNTEAFF	TGTGCCAGCAGCTTTGCTTCGAACACTGAAGCTTTCTTT
NA	TRBV19	few	TRBJ1-6	CASSIRQNSPLHF	TGTGCCAGTAGTATCAGGCAGAATTCACCCCTCCACTTT
TRBD1	TRBV19	once	TRBJ1-1	CASGQGRTEAFF	TGTGCCAGTGGACAGGGGAGAACTGAAGCTTTCTTT
NA	TRBV23-1	once	TRBJ2-1	CASSQEPYNEQFF	TGCGCCAGCAGTCAGGAACCCTACAATGAGCAGTTCTTC
NA	TRBV7-2	once	TRBJ2-3	CASSYIVGSTDTQYF	TGTGCCAGCAGCTATATAGTGGGGAGCACAGATACGCAGTATTTT
TRBD1	TRBV28	NA	TRBJ1-4	CASTPVAGGLEEKLFF	TGTGCCAGCACCCCCGTGGCAGGGGGTTTAGAAGAAAAACTGTTTTTT
TRBD1	TRBV19	NA	TRBJ1-2	CASSTPGGDGYTF	TGTGCCAGTAGTACCCCAGGGGGAGATGGCTACACCTTC
TRBD1	TRBV7-2	NA	TRBJ2-7	CASSLFLGGQGIYEQYF	TGTGCCAGCAGCTTATTTCTGGGGGGACAGGGGATATACGAGCAGTACTTC
NA	TRBV28	NA	TRBJ1-6	CASSPNRDRNSPLHF	TGTGCCAGCAGTCCTAACCGGGACCGGAATTCACCCCTCCACTTT
NA	TRBV5-4	NA	TRBJ2-7	CASSLEAGSDEQYF	TGTGCCAGCAGCTTGGAGGCAGGGTCCGACGAGCAGTACTTC
NA	TRBV7-2	NA	TRBJ2-5	CASSWKGYQETQYF	TGTGCCAGCAGCTGGAAGGGATACCAAGAGACCCAGTACTTC
NA	TRBV7-9	NA	TRBJ1-3	CASSSAWVGAVQNTIYF	TGTGCCAGCAGCTCCGCCTGGGTGGGGGCGGTTCAAAACACCATATATTTT
NA	TRBV6-5	NA	TRBJ1-4	CASSPRTENEKLFF	TGTGCCAGCAGTCCGAGGACAGAGAATGAAAAACTGTTTTTT
NA	TRBV6-5	NA	TRBJ2-7	CASSYSVQGRNEQYF	TGTGCCAGCAGTTACTCGGTGCAGGGTCGCAACGAGCAGTACTTC
NA	TRBV5-1	NA	TRBJ1-2	CASSLVSGSGYTF	TGCGCCAGCAGCTTGGTGTCGGGATCCGGCTACACCTTC
TRBD1	TRBV6-1	NA	TRBJ1-4	CASSGLLGDREGRTNEKLFF	TGTGCCAGCAGTGGCCTTTTAGGGGACAGGGAAGGACGAACTAATGAAAAACTGTTTTTT
TRBD1	TRBV4-3	NA	TRBJ1-4	CASSQDMGQGAEKLFF	TGCGCCAGCAGCCAAGATATGGGACAGGGGGCTGAAAAACTGTTTTTT
NA	TRBV5-4	NA	TRBJ1-2	CASSLTALGQGGYTF	TGTGCCAGCAGCTTGACAGCATTGGGTCAGGGTGGCTACACCTTC